This T cell receptor beta chain originates from a study of regulatory T cells in long-lasting Graves disease. The V and J ends lost 1 base and 6 bases, in that order; junction bases with no gene match: 7. Germline lookup yields CDR1 SGHAT and CDR2 FQNNGV. This CDR3 has 15 residues. HTBI primers from iRepertoire and Arm-PCR of CDR3 regions yielded the TCR beta libraries. From the multiplex PCR reads, TCRdb called clonotypes with MiXCR, one entry per CDR3 protein. Of approximately 560,000 distinct CDR3 sequences in the sample, around 16% were seen once. This clonotype has a count of ten or more. What it binds is unknown. The time point denotes: newly diagnosed GD, antithyroid drugs for less than 3 months. The TCR library was prepared using RNA isolated from PBMCs. General observations from the study: Compared with new cases, persistent Graves' patients showed reduced TCR diversity.

This same sample was also part of a study on T cells in Graves' hyperthyroidism and ophthalmopathy. This second study notes: A set of HTBI primers served as the primers for a first-round RT-PCR of the TCR CDR3. Blood shared most expanded thyroid clonotypes above 0.001.

The input for sequencing was peripheral blood mononuclear cells (PBMCs), taken at new diagnosis, from a patient treated with antithyroid drugs. The chain uses TRBV11-2 and TRBJ2-5, with 8 bases identical to TRBD2. This TCR came from a man aged 18 to 30 with Graves disease. CDR3 in DNA: TGTGCCAGCAGCTTAGTTGGTAGCGGGATAAAGACCCAGTACTTC. Amino acids: CASSLVGSGIKTQYF. The variable domain in full, completed from reference TRBV11-2 and TRBJ2-5, reads EAGVAQSPRYKIIEKRQSVAFWCNPISGHATLYWYQQILGQGPKLLIQFQNNGVVDDSQLPKDRFSAERLKGVDSTLKIQPAKLEDSAVYLCASSLVGSGIKTQYFGPGTRLLVL.